A selection of T cell receptor beta chains follows, all from one sample in a study of shared clonotypes between healthy human individuals. TCRdb's table, derived via immunoSEQ multiplex PCR, lists solely in-frame clones and lacks some. The repertoire holds more than 1,200,000 clones, with approximately 98.5% as singletons. Sequencing input: naive CD4+ T cells sorted from blood. These receptors came from a man aged 25 to 40 in good health. Each CDR3 is given with its conserved first and last residue. A D gene is named only where the DNA matches it firmly. Only some rows state a clone size, as once, few, many or a class for expanded clones.

TGTGCCAGCAGTCGGGCTGTGAACACTGAAGCTTTCTTT	CASSRAVNTEAFF	TRBJ1-1	NA	TRBV6-5	NA
TGTGCCAGCAGCTCCGTGAGGGATGGCTACGAGCAGTACTTC	CASSSVRDGYEQYF	TRBJ2-7	once	TRBV28	NA
TGTGCCAGCAGCCTAGGCGGGACAACCTTCTCTGGAAACACCATATATTTT	CASSLGGTTFSGNTIYF	TRBJ1-3	NA	TRBV28	NA
TGTGCCAGCATTGAGGGGACTGAAGCTTTCTTT	CASIEGTEAFF	TRBJ1-1	NA	TRBV6-6	NA
TGTGCCAGCACCTATAGTACAGATACGCAGTATTTT	CASTYSTDTQYF	TRBJ2-3	NA	TRBV6-1	NA
TGTGCCAGCAGGCTGCTCTGGTTCAATAGCAATCAGCCCCAGCATTTT	CASRLLWFNSNQPQHF	TRBJ1-5	NA	TRBV28	NA
TGTGCCAGCAATAATGGGTACTACGAGCAGTACTTC	CASNNGYYEQYF	TRBJ2-7	NA	TRBV6-1	NA
TGCGCCAGCAGTGAGGGGACAGGGCCCACGATTAACACCGGGGAGCTGTTTTTT	CASSEGTGPTINTGELFF	TRBJ2-2	NA	TRBV10-1	TRBD1
TGTGCCAGCAGCCGACTAGCGGGACCCACAGATACGCAGTATTTT	CASSRLAGPTDTQYF	TRBJ2-3	NA	TRBV5-4	TRBD2
TGTGCCACCAGCAGAGAGCGAGGGGTTTTGCCCCAGCATTTT	CATSRERGVLPQHF	TRBJ1-5	NA	TRBV15	NA
TGTGCCAGCACCGGGGAGGCGCTAGCGAGGAATGAGCAGTTCTTC	CASTGEALARNEQFF	TRBJ2-1	NA	TRBV2	NA
TGTGCCACCAGCAGGGGATTAACAGGGGAGAACACTGAAGCTTTCTTT	CATSRGLTGENTEAFF	TRBJ1-1	NA	TRBV15	TRBD1
TGTGCCAGCAGTTGGCTAGACTATGGCTACACCTTC	CASSWLDYGYTF	TRBJ1-2	NA	TRBV28	NA
TGTGCCAGCAGCTCCCCTAGCCGCCGACTAGCCTACGAGCAGTACTTC	CASSSPSRRLAYEQYF	TRBJ2-7	NA	TRBV11-2	NA
TGTGCCAGCAGTGTTCGAGGTTTACTAGCGGGTTCTAAGGGAGAGACCCAGTACTTC	CASSVRGLLAGSKGETQYF	TRBJ2-5	NA	TRBV2	TRBD2
TGTGCCATCAGTGCTGGGGGACGGACGAGTTACAATGAGCAGTTCTTC	CAISAGGRTSYNEQFF	TRBJ2-1	NA	TRBV10-3	NA
TGCAGCGTTGCCCAGAGACTGAACACTGAAGCTTTCTTT	CSVAQRLNTEAFF	TRBJ1-1	NA	TRBV29-1	NA
TGTGCCAGCAGTTACTCTGCCGGGTACGAGCAGTACTTC	CASSYSAGYEQYF	TRBJ2-7	NA	TRBV6-5	NA
TGTGCCAGCAGTTACCCGCAGGGGCGAGGCTATGGCTACACCTTC	CASSYPQGRGYGYTF	TRBJ1-2	NA	TRBV6-5	NA
TGCGCCAGCAGCCACGAGAGGGGGAATGAGCAGTTCTTC	CASSHERGNEQFF	TRBJ2-1	NA	TRBV4-1	NA
TGCGCCAGCAGCTTCGGGCCCCCCGGAGGGCCCCAGCATTTT	CASSFGPPGGPQHF	TRBJ1-5	NA	TRBV5-1	NA
TGCAGCGCGAGCGGGAGGGTGACAGATACGCAGTATTTT	CSASGRVTDTQYF	TRBJ2-3	NA	TRBV29-1	TRBD2
TGCGCCAGCAGCTTGGTGGTGGGCGGGAGCGGTCCTTACGAGCAGTACTTC	CASSLVVGGSGPYEQYF	TRBJ2-7	NA	TRBV5-1	TRBD2
TGTGCCAGCAGCCCGATTGGCTCCAGCACAGATACGCAGTATTTT	CASSPIGSSTDTQYF	TRBJ2-3	once	TRBV9	NA
TGTGCCAGCAGTACGACAGGGGGCCCCTACGAGCAGTACTTC	CASSTTGGPYEQYF	TRBJ2-7	NA	TRBV27	TRBD1
TGTGCCAGCAGCCCCCTCACTTACTCTGGCTACACCTTC	CASSPLTYSGYTF	TRBJ1-2	NA	TRBV7-7	NA
TGTGCCAGCAGCTTAGACCGGGCCTACGAGCAGTACTTC	CASSLDRAYEQYF	TRBJ2-7	NA	TRBV7-7	NA
TGCGCCAGCAGCCAGTTCGGGGGACGCACCTCTGGGGCCAACGTCCTGACTTTC	CASSQFGGRTSGANVLTF	TRBJ2-6	NA	TRBV5-1	NA
TGTGCCACCAGACAGGCCAATCAGCCCCAGCATTTT	CATRQANQPQHF	TRBJ1-5	NA	TRBV19	NA
TGTGCCAGCTCAACTCTACCGGGACTAGCTAGGAATGAGCAGTTCTTC	CASSTLPGLARNEQFF	TRBJ2-1	NA	TRBV18	TRBD2
TGTGCCAGCAGATCCACCGGGACAGTGAACACCGGGGAGCTGTTTTTT	CASRSTGTVNTGELFF	TRBJ2-2	NA	TRBV7-2	TRBD1
TGTGCCAGCTACCGGGACACCGCCTACGAGCAGTACTTC	CASYRDTAYEQYF	TRBJ2-7	NA	TRBV18	NA
TGTGCCAGCAGCTGGGGACAGGGGGGCACAGATACGCAGTATTTT	CASSWGQGGTDTQYF	TRBJ2-3	NA	TRBV5-6	TRBD1
TGTGCCAGCAGCTTAGGGGACTACAGTACGAATGAGCAGTTCTTC	CASSLGDYSTNEQFF	TRBJ2-1	NA	TRBV7-9	TRBD2
TGTGCCAGCAGCACAGACGCGAACACTGAAGCTTTCTTT	CASSTDANTEAFF	TRBJ1-1	NA	TRBV7-3	NA
TGTGCCAGCAGCAAAGTGGGGCAGTCTGGGAGCAATCAGCCCCAGCATTTT	CASSKVGQSGSNQPQHF	TRBJ1-5	NA	TRBV21-1	NA
TGTGCCAGTAGTATAGAACAGAGACTAGCGGGACTCCCGGAGACCCAGTACTTC	CASSIEQRLAGLPETQYF	TRBJ2-5	NA	TRBV19	TRBD2
TGTGCCAGCAGCTCTCAGGACAGAACCTATGGCTACACCTTC	CASSSQDRTYGYTF	TRBJ1-2	NA	TRBV7-9	NA
TGTGCCAGAAGCTTGAATACGGGACGATCAAGGGAGGGGGCCAACGTCCTGACTTTC	CARSLNTGRSREGANVLTF	TRBJ2-6	NA	TRBV5-3	NA
TGTGCCAGCAGCACGGGACTAGCGGGAGGTGCATCCGGGGAGCTGTTTTTT	CASSTGLAGGASGELFF	TRBJ2-2	NA	TRBV11-3	TRBD2
TGCAGCGCCCGAAGCGACAGGGTACAAGAGACCCAGTACTTC	CSARSDRVQETQYF	TRBJ2-5	NA	TRBV29-1	TRBD1
TGTGCCAGCAGCTTTCCAGCGCCTGAAGCTTTCTTT	CASSFPAPEAFF	TRBJ1-1	NA	TRBV7-2	NA
TGTGCCAGCAGTGAAGATTTCCAACCCACAGATACGCAGTATTTT	CASSEDFQPTDTQYF	TRBJ2-3	NA	TRBV6-1	NA
TGTGCCAGCAGCTTAGGAAGGAACTATGGCTACACCTTC	CASSLGRNYGYTF	TRBJ1-2	NA	TRBV7-9	NA
TGTGCCAGCTCACCAGACAGAGCCTTCAATGAGCAGTTCTTC	CASSPDRAFNEQFF	TRBJ2-1	NA	TRBV18	NA
TGCGCCAGCAGCTTGTGGCGGGATAACACAGATACGCAGTATTTT	CASSLWRDNTDTQYF	TRBJ2-3	NA	TRBV5-1	NA
TGTGCCATCAGTAAAGGACAGAAGAATCAGCCCCAGCATTTT	CAISKGQKNQPQHF	TRBJ1-5	NA	TRBV10-3	NA
TGTGCCAGCAGCGTAGGGCGGAGAGATACGCAGTATTTT	CASSVGRRDTQYF	TRBJ2-3	few	TRBV9	NA
TGCAGCACCGACAGGGGGCGAGAGACCCAGTACTTC	CSTDRGRETQYF	TRBJ2-5	NA	TRBV29-1	TRBD1
TGCGCCAGCAGCCCGGGGACAGGAATACAGTGGGCACAATCAGATGAGCAGTTCTTC	CASSPGTGIQWAQSDEQFF	TRBJ2-1	NA	TRBV5-1	TRBD1
TGTGCCAGCAGTCTCGAACTCACAGATACGCAGTATTTT	CASSLELTDTQYF	TRBJ2-3	NA	TRBV2	NA
TGCGCCAGCAGTAGGACGGGCGGAGGCATGAACACTGAAGCTTTCTTT	CASSRTGGGMNTEAFF	TRBJ1-1	NA	TRBV5-1	NA
TGTGCCAGCAGTTCCCACCACGCCGGGGCCACAGATACGCAGTATTTT	CASSSHHAGATDTQYF	TRBJ2-3	NA	TRBV27	NA
TGTGCCAGCAGCTTGGCCTCGGGCAGCCCAACCTACGAGCAGTACTTC	CASSLASGSPTYEQYF	TRBJ2-7	NA	TRBV5-4	NA
TGTGCCAGCAGCTTATACGACAGACCCAATCAGCCCCAGCATTTT	CASSLYDRPNQPQHF	TRBJ1-5	NA	TRBV5-6	NA
TGTGCCAGCTCACCATACGGGTCGGACACCATATATTTT	CASSPYGSDTIYF	TRBJ1-3	NA	TRBV18	NA
TGTGCCAGCGCCGGGAGGGTTGCCTACGAGCAGTACTTC	CASAGRVAYEQYF	TRBJ2-7	NA	TRBV7-2	TRBD2
TGTGCCAGCAGCTCTACCGGCTCGGGGGGCGGTAGGGGAAATGACATTCAGTACTTC	CASSSTGSGGGRGNDIQYF	TRBJ2-4	once	TRBV5-4	NA
TGTGCCAGCAGCCCCACCGGGAGAAGTGGGACAGCTATAGTCGAGCAGTACTTC	CASSPTGRSGTAIVEQYF	TRBJ2-7	NA	TRBV9	NA